This T cell receptor (beta chain) was identified in a study of blood T cell repertoires in COVID-19. Study-wide context: Acute and convalescent COVID-19 specimens originated in the United States, Italy and Spain.

Original processing methods: The authors estimated nucleated cell counts from reference gene primer amplification. Sequencing was performed with immunoSEQ multiplex PCR; in TCRdb, only in-frame clones are kept and a portion is missing. That table is the source of V, J and clone size, and D and trimming were worked out from the DNA. The sample lists some 150,000 clones; around 87% were seen once. The TCR was taken from a woman between 40 and 55 years old with acute or convalescent COVID-19. Material: peripheral blood.

The CDR3 coding sequence is TGTGCCAGCAGCTTATGGGAGGGCTCCTACAATGAGCAGTTCTTC. Translation gives CASSLWEGSYNEQFF. The chain recombines TRBV11-3 with TRBJ2-1; 7 nucleotides line up with TRBD2. CDR1 and CDR2 (germline): SGHNT, YENEEA. This CDR3 comprises 15 residues. V lost 2 bases and J lost 0; bases outside the gene matches: 1.